This paragraph covers one T cell receptor (delta chain) sequence. Its antigen is unidentified. It may be a read error: a sequence one base away is much more abundant. Sequences come from RNA converted to cDNA by reverse transcription. Pooled V-gene forward primers with one constant-region reverse primer generated the CDR3 amplicons by multiplex PCR. TCRdb applied CATT to the multiplex PCR reads for clone calling. The table records tens of thousands of delta-chain clones, about 29% of them present only once. The record originates from a study of Vδ1+ human thymocytes. Study-wide points: Thymic TRG and TRD repertoires appeared highly polyclonal, with Gaussian CDR3 length distributions. Despite high sort purity, about 19% of thymic T cell receptor delta sequences were Vdelta2.

Thymocytes were sorted as CD3+ TCRVdelta1+ TCRVdelta2- after alphabeta T cell depletion. Between about 97% and 99.6% of sorted thymocytes were Vdelta1+. Germline-derived CDR1 and CDR2 are TSWWSYY and QGS. The CDR3 covers 20 residues. Sequencing was performed on Vdelta1+ gamma-delta thymocytes from the thymus. Documented subset: FACS-sorted CD3+ TCRalphabeta- TCRVdelta1+ TCRVdelta2- thymocytes. This TCR was recovered from a boy less than two years old who had congenital heart surgery. The chain employs TRDV1 and TRDJ1, with 11 bases fitting TRDD3. The CDR3 DNA sequence: TGTGCTCTTGGGGAATTGATGTGGAACCGGGGCTGGGGGATACCCGATGAACTCATCTTT. This translates into CALGELMWNRGWGIPDELIF.